Following are 25 T cell receptor beta chains from one sample sequenced in a study of cytomegalovirus exposure and HLA in healthy donors. PCR primers comprised 60 Vbeta and 13 Jbeta primers. Repertoires were generated with immunoSEQ multiplex PCR, while TCRdb's copy carries only in-frame clones and drops some. The sample shows 150,000 to 200,000 clones, approximately 80% of them seen only once. The sample comprised PBMCs. The receptors here all came from a woman aged 18-29 years in good health and CMV-seronegative.

The V and J genes are TRBV6-5 and TRBJ2-3; possible D gene TRBD1, 6 bases. V lost 2 bases and J lost 1, with 10 bases in between. Germline CDR1 reads MNHEY; CDR2 reads SVGAGI. This CDR3 is built from 15 residues. Written as DNA, the CDR3 is TGTGCCAGCAGTTACGTGGCAGGGGGCACAGATACGCAGTATTTT. Its translation: CASSYVAGGTDTQYF.

This clone was seen once. The rearrangement joins TRBV10-2 to TRBJ2-5; 7 nucleotides line up with TRBD1. CDR3 length equals 12 residues. The J segment lost 5 bases and the V segment lost 5 bases, leaving 2 bases of the junction unmatched. The germline CDR1 and CDR2 sequences are WSHSY and SAAADI. This CDR3 is CASSQQGETQYF. Written as DNA, the CDR3 is TGCGCCAGCAGTCAACAGGGGGAGACCCAGTACTTC.

The J gene is TRBJ2-3, the V gene TRBV19; D is uncertain. In germline, CDR1 is LNHDA, CDR2 SQIVND (reference sequence). V lost 5 bases, J lost 0 bases, and 12 bases lay in between. The CDR3 totals 15 residues. As DNA, the CDR3 is TGTGCCAGTAGTGCAAAAGGAGTCAGCACAGATACGCAGTATTTT. This gives the protein CASSAKGVSTDTQYF.

This CDR3 is CASSLNTGATEAFF. CDR3 nucleotide sequence: TGTGCCAGCAGCTTAAACACAGGGGCCACTGAAGCTTTCTTT. The chain has TRBV7-9 and TRBJ1-1, with 7 bases that match TRBD1. The CDR3 is made up of 14 amino acids. The germline CDR1 and CDR2 sequences are SEHNR and FQNEAQ (reference sequence). V gave up 2 bases and J gave up 4 bases; unmatched junction bases: 4.

This clone was recorded only once. The chain joins TRBV4-2 to TRBJ2-3, with D perhaps matching TRBD2 (5 bases). The CDR3 runs to 15 residues. Germline V gene sequence: CDR1 LGHNA, CDR2 YNFKEQ. V was shortened by 0 bases and J by 8 bases, with 15 bases between the two germline ends. The DNA of the CDR3 is TGTGCCAGCAGCCAAGATCCCCGGACTCCAGTTACGCAGTATTTT. Translating it yields CASSQDPRTPVTQYF.

The chain is built from TRBV29-1 and TRBJ2-7, with TRBD2 as a possible D gene (5 bases). V gave up 5 bases and J gave up 11 bases, with 19 bases separating them. CDR3 length: 12 amino acids. The germline gives CDR1 SQVTM, CDR2 ANQGSEA. The CDR3 spells CSVPLGGPQEYF. The CDR3 bases are TGCAGCGTTCCCCTAGGAGGTCCCCAGGAGTACTTC.

This clone appeared once. V gene TRBV10-3 combines with J gene TRBJ2-1; TRBD2 matches at 13 bases. V trimming: 6 bases; J trimming: 7 bases; junction bases outside the gene matches: 3. Germline CDR1 and CDR2: ENHRY and SYGVKD. This CDR3 has 14 amino acids. As DNA, the CDR3 is TGTGCCATCAGCCTGGGACTAGCGGGAAATGAGCAGTTCTTC. Amino acid sequence: CAISLGLAGNEQFF.

V and J are TRBV9 and TRBJ2-5; D may be TRBD1 (7 bases). Trimming cost V 4 bases and J 7 bases, with 17 bases left between them. This CDR3 has 14 amino acids. Germline loops: CDR1 SGDLS, CDR2 YYNGEE. CDR3 nucleotides: TGTGCCAGCAGCACCGGGACAGCCGGGGGGACCCAGTACTTC. Amino acids: CASSTGTAGGTQYF. Filled out from reference TRBV9 and TRBJ2-5, the complete variable domain reads DSGVTQTPKHLITATGQRVTLRCSPRSGDLSVYWYQQSLDQGLQFLIQYYNGEERAKGNILERFSAQQFPDLHSELNLSSLELGDSALYFCASSTGTAGGTQYFGPGTRLLVL.

The chain combines TRBV19 with TRBJ2-1, with D hard to call. The CDR3 is made up of 11 amino acids. Per germline, CDR1 LNHDA and CDR2 SQIVND (reference sequence). V was clipped by 3 bases and J by 9 bases, with 6 bases between them. The CDR3 sequence is CASSMASEQFF. The CDR3 DNA reads as TGTGCCAGTAGTATGGCCAGTGAGCAGTTCTTC.

V is TRBV7-2 and J is TRBJ2-6; D possibly corresponds to TRBD1 (6 bases). The CDR3 sequence is 18 residues long. V was cut by 5 bases and J by 2 bases, with 19 bases left in between. CDR1 and CDR2 (germline): SGHTA, FQGNSA. The CDR3 spells CASSLRNRVVTGANVLTF. In nucleotides, the CDR3 is TGTGCCAGCAGCCTCCGGAACAGGGTGGTTACTGGGGCCAACGTCCTGACTTTC.

The chain combines TRBV4-3 with TRBJ1-2, with 7 bases fitting TRBD1. This CDR3 has 14 residues. Germline V gene lookup returns CDR1 LGHNA and CDR2 YSLEER. V lost 0 bases, J lost 6 bases, and 4 bases stayed unmatched. Here the CDR3 reads CASSQDRQGDGYTF. The CDR3 DNA follows: TGCGCCAGCAGCCAAGACAGACAGGGCGATGGCTACACCTTC.

The genes are TRBV7-9 and TRBJ2-7; 7 positions match TRBD1. The germline V gene has CDR1 SEHNR and CDR2 FQNEAQ (reference sequence). The CDR3 has 13 residues. Written as DNA, the CDR3 is TGTTCCAGCAGCTTAGGGGGCAGGTACGAGCAGTACGTC. It codes for CSSSLGGRYEQYV.

This clone was seen only once. The CDR3 spells CASSILGTGKEETQYF. Here the CDR3 DNA reads TGTGCCAGTAGTATACTCGGGACAGGGAAAGAAGAGACCCAGTACTTC. The chain recombines TRBV19 with TRBJ2-5, with 9 nucleotides matching TRBD1. V lost 2 bases, J lost 3 bases, and 7 bases stayed unmatched. CDR1 is LNHDA and CDR2 is SQIVND in the germline V gene (reference sequence). This CDR3 has 16 residues.

The chain combines TRBV9 with TRBJ2-5, with a tentative D call TRBD2 (5 bases). Looked up from germline, CDR1 is SGDLS and CDR2 is YYNGEE. The CDR3 covers 15 residues. The ends were cut back, 3 bases at V and 0 bases at J, with 12 bases in the middle. The CDR3 loop reads CASSASPGNQETQYF. The CDR3 coding sequence is TGTGCCAGCAGCGCCTCCCCCGGGAACCAAGAGACCCAGTACTTC. Drawing the rest from reference TRBV9 and TRBJ2-5, the complete variable domain is DSGVTQTPKHLITATGQRVTLRCSPRSGDLSVYWYQQSLDQGLQFLIQYYNGEERAKGNILERFSAQQFPDLHSELNLSSLELGDSALYFCASSASPGNQETQYFGPGTRLLVL.

The gene calls are TRBV11-3 and TRBJ2-5; 15 positions agree with TRBD2. Germline V gene sequence: CDR1 SGHNT, CDR2 YENEEA. The V gene end was trimmed by 1 base and the J gene end by 4 bases; junction bases not matched to a gene: 13. CDR3 length: 20 residues. CDR3 coding DNA: TGTGCCAGCAGCTTAGGAGGACTAGCGGGAGGGATTGCTGCAGTAGAGACCCAGTACTTC. Translating gives CASSLGGLAGGIAAVETQYF.

This sequence joins TRBV28 and TRBJ1-2; 8 bases are shared with TRBD1. The V and J ends lost 2 bases and 5 bases, in that order; junction bases with no gene match: 7. This CDR3 has 15 amino acids. CDR1 is MDHEN and CDR2 is SYDVKM in the germline V gene. CDR3 sequence: CASSLGQGYGYGYTF. Written as DNA, the CDR3 is TGTGCCAGCAGTTTAGGACAGGGATACGGGTATGGCTACACCTTC.

The V gene is TRBV11-2, the J gene TRBJ2-7; 8 bases are shared with TRBD2. CDR1 and CDR2 (germline): SGHAT, FQNNGV. V shed 5 bases and J 0 bases; nucleotides not matched to a gene: 9. The CDR3 has 16 amino acids. The CDR3 DNA reads TGTGCCAGCAGCCCCTCGGGGGGGCTTTCCTCCTACGAGCAGTACTTC. Translated: CASSPSGGLSSYEQYF.

The genes are TRBV10-1 and TRBJ2-1; TRBD2 aligns across 10 bases. This CDR3 region has 15 residues. CDR1 is WNHNN, CDR2 SYGVQD, per germline (reference sequence). V shed 4 bases and J 10 bases; nucleotides not matched to a gene: 10. The CDR3 loop reads CASSALAGVYGEQFF. The CDR3 DNA reads TGCGCCAGCAGTGCTCTAGCGGGAGTGTACGGGGAGCAGTTCTTC.

V usage is TRBV13 and J usage is TRBJ1-3; 7 bases are shared with TRBD1. Germline CDR1 and CDR2: PRHDT and FYEKMQ (reference sequence). V lost 2 bases, J lost 2 bases, and 6 bases stayed unmatched. The CDR3 consists of 16 residues. The CDR3 protein is CASSLTAGTAGNTIYF. For the CDR3, the DNA is TGTGCCAGCAGCTTAACGGCCGGGACAGCTGGAAACACCATATATTTT.

The V and J genes are TRBV6-1 and TRBJ1-4; possible D gene TRBD1, 6 bases. Germline loops: CDR1 MNHNS, CDR2 SASEGT. The V end was cut by 6 bases, the J end by 7 bases, with 6 bases between. CDR3 length: 11 amino acids. Here the CDR3 reads CASRDSEKLFF. The CDR3 DNA reads TGTGCCAGCAGGGACAGTGAAAAACTGTTTTTT.

This chain links TRBV11-2 with TRBJ2-7, with 8 bases identical to TRBD2. The CDR3 covers 15 residues. The V segment lost 6 bases and the J segment 3 bases; nucleotides outside the gene matches: 10. Germline loops: CDR1 SGHAT, CDR2 FQNNGV. DNA of the CDR3: TGTGCCAGCAGTTCGGTAGCGGGATCAAACTACGAGCAGTACTTC. This codes for CASSSVAGSNYEQYF.

This clone was observed once. The J gene is TRBJ1-2, the V gene TRBV27, with 9 bases aligning to TRBD1. Trimming at V came to 5 bases and at J to 4 bases, leaving 8 bases not matched to a gene. From germline, CDR1 is MNHEY and CDR2 SMNVEV (reference sequence). The CDR3 has 15 amino acids. CDR3 sequence: CASSADRGAFYGYTF. CDR3 coding DNA: TGTGCCAGCAGTGCGGACAGGGGAGCCTTCTATGGCTACACCTTC.

CDR3 amino acids: CASRGLADLSTDTQYF. CDR3 DNA: TGTGCCAGCAGAGGACTAGCGGACCTTAGCACAGATACGCAGTATTTT. The rearrangement joins TRBV7-9 to TRBJ2-3, with 10 bases that match TRBD2. The germline V gene has CDR1 SEHNR and CDR2 FQNEAQ (reference sequence). Germline trimming cut 6 bases from V and 0 bases from J; bases unmatched to any gene: 6. This CDR3 spans 16 amino acids.

The chain links TRBV7-2 to TRBJ2-3, with D possibly TRBD2 on 5 matching bases. CDR1 is SGHTA and CDR2 is FQGNSA in the germline V gene. Trimming left V 1 base short and J 2 bases short, with 13 bases between. The CDR3 covers 16 residues. CDR3 sequence (DNA): TGTGCCAGCAGCTTAGAGGTCCAGCGGCCCACAGATACGCAGTATTTT. It encodes CASSLEVQRPTDTQYF.

V usage is TRBV7-9 and J usage is TRBJ2-6; the match to TRBD1 covers 9 bases. The CDR3 consists of 16 residues. Germline lookup yields CDR1 SEHNR and CDR2 FQNEAQ (reference sequence). V lost 5 bases and J lost 2; bases outside the gene matches: 4. CDR3 in DNA: TGTGCCAGCAGCCTCACAGGGGGCCCTGGGGCCAACGTCCTGACTTTC. This translates into CASSLTGGPGANVLTF.